Below are 25 T cell receptor beta chains sequenced from a single sample in a study of persistence of HIV-infected CD4 T cells. These receptors' targets are unknown. The immunoSEQ assay was version 4, run in survey mode. TCRdb's table, derived via immunoSEQ multiplex PCR, lists solely in-frame clones and lacks some. The sample contains just over 7,500 clones, 61% of which appear only once. Cells were stimulated with CMV-infected fibroblast lysates at approximately 10 ug/mL. Sorting selected CD4+ T cells upregulating both CD40 ligand and CD69. Sample: CD4+ T cells sorted from PBMCs after roughly 20-hour stimulation, taken from a patient who received antiretroviral therapy. These receptors all stem from an adult man with HIV who was CMV-seropositive.

This clone was seen just once. V usage is TRBV19 and J usage is TRBJ1-1, with D maybe TRBD1 (6 bases). This CDR3 has 16 residues. Per the germline V gene, CDR1 is LNHDA and CDR2 is SQIVND (reference sequence). Between the trimmed V and J ends, which lost 5 bases and 1 base, there was a span of 17 bases. The CDR3 spells CASSAQGFIRNTEAFF. CDR3 coding DNA: TGTGCCAGTAGTGCCCAGGGGTTCATTCGGAACACTGAAGCTTTCTTT.

This clone is termed medium-sized. The identical CDR3 is also encoded by other nucleotide sequences in the sample. The rearrangement joins TRBV18 to TRBJ1-1, with D unclear. The CDR3 has 14 residues. Germline CDR1 and CDR2: KGHSH and LQKENI. Trimming removed 3 bases at V and 5 bases at J, with 13 bases between. CDR3 DNA sequence: TGTGCCAGCTCACCCTCGGGGAGAGGGACTGAAGCTTTCTTT. As protein: CASSPSGRGTEAFF.

This clone has only one observation. CDR3 nucleotides: TGTGCCAGCAGACTAGCGGGAGAAACAGATACGCAGTATTTT. Protein product: CASRLAGETDTQYF. The V gene is TRBV10-3, the J gene TRBJ2-3; 12 bases are shared with TRBD2. Germline loops: CDR1 ENHRY, CDR2 SYGVKD. V shed 10 bases and J 3 bases; nucleotides not matched to a gene: 5. This CDR3 contains 14 residues.

The chain links TRBV5-1 to TRBJ2-1; D tentatively fits TRBD1 or TRBD2 (5 bases each). This CDR3 region has 17 residues. V was shortened by 2 bases and J by 0 bases, with 15 bases between the two germline ends. Looked up from germline, CDR1 is SGHRS and CDR2 is YFSETQ. CDR3 sequence reads: CASSFGAGPLSYNEQFF. CDR3 sequence (DNA): TGCGCCAGCAGCTTTGGGGCGGGCCCTCTCTCCTACAATGAGCAGTTCTTC.

This clone has a handful of counts. This chain's CDR3 is CASSVGGGIDSPLHF. CDR3 nucleotides: TGTGCCAGCAGTGTCGGGGGAGGGATTGATTCACCCCTCCACTTT. The rearrangement links TRBV6-4 to TRBJ1-6; a weak D match, TRBD1 (5 bases). The CDR3 consists of 15 residues. V lost 4 bases, J lost 8 bases, and 15 bases lay in between. Germline V gene sequence: CDR1 MRHNA, CDR2 SNTAGT.

This clone was seen only a few times. The chain uses TRBV9 and TRBJ2-5; D is uncertain. Germline V CDR1 and CDR2: SGDLS, YYNGEE. The CDR3 is 13 residues long. V was clipped by 4 bases and J by 5 bases, with 12 bases between them. The DNA for the CDR3 is TGTGCCAGCAGCCTATCCAGGACGGAGACCCAGTACTTC. It encodes CASSLSRTETQYF. Together with reference TRBV9 and TRBJ2-5, the CDR3 gives the full variable domain: DSGVTQTPKHLITATGQRVTLRCSPRSGDLSVYWYQQSLDQGLQFLIQYYNGEERAKGNILERFSAQQFPDLHSELNLSSLELGDSALYFCASSLSRTETQYFGPGTRLLVL.

The rearrangement links TRBV5-1 to TRBJ2-1, with D perhaps TRBD2 (5 bases). With 3 bases removed from V and 5 bases from J, the gap between germline ends came to 12 bases. The CDR3 consists of 14 residues. Germline assignment: CDR1 SGHRS and CDR2 YFSETQ. CDR3 sequence reads: CASSSTGMHNEQFF. The CDR3 bases are TGCGCCAGCAGCTCTACCGGGATGCACAATGAGCAGTTCTTC. Variable domain in full (rest from reference TRBV5-1 and TRBJ2-1): KAGVTQTPRYLIKTRGQQVTLSCSPISGHRSVSWYQQTPGQGLQFLFEYFSETQRNKGNFPGRFSGRQFSNSRSEMNVSTLELGDSALYLCASSSTGMHNEQFFGPGTRLTVL.

This chain connects TRBV3-1 (or the pseudogene TRBV3-2) to TRBJ2-6; 10 nucleotides line up with TRBD1. This CDR3 is built from 18 residues. Trimming removed 6 bases from V and 2 bases from J; junction bases left unmatched: 10. Germline CDR1 and CDR2: LGHDT and YNNKEL (reference sequence). The CDR3, as DNA: TGTGCCAGCAGACCTACCGGGACAGGGGTGGCTGGGGCCAACGTCCTGACTTTC. This sequence encodes CASRPTGTGVAGANVLTF.

This clone is a singleton in its sample. The chain combines TRBV6-5 with TRBJ1-4; no reliable D call. The CDR3 runs 16 residues. Germline V gene sequence: CDR1 MNHEY, CDR2 SVGAGI. Trimming removed 0 bases from V and 0 bases from J, with 8 bases in between. The CDR3 here is CASSYSRSATNEKLFF. CDR3 DNA sequence: TGTGCCAGCAGTTACTCGAGGTCAGCAACTAATGAAAAACTGTTTTTT.

The chain couples TRBV2 to TRBJ2-1; D uncertain. V was shortened by 0 bases and J by 4 bases, with 7 bases between the two germline ends. CDR3 size: 14 residues. The V gene's germline CDR1 is SNHLY and CDR2 FYNNEI. CDR3 sequence (DNA): TGTGCCAGCAGTGAAGCAAGTGTATACAATGAGCAGTTCTTC. Amino acid sequence: CASSEASVYNEQFF. The full variable domain, completed using reference TRBV2 and TRBJ2-1, is EPEVTQTPSHQVTQMGQEVILRCVPISNHLYFYWYRQILGQKVEFLVSFYNNEISEKSEIFDDQFSVERPDGSNFTLKIRSTKLEDSAMYFCASSEASVYNEQFFGPGTRLTVL.

V gene TRBV7-2 combines with J gene TRBJ2-1; 10 bases are a match to TRBD2. CDR1 is SGHTA, CDR2 FQGNSA, per germline. The junction had 7 bases not matched to a gene; V was cut back by 1 base and J by 13 bases. CDR3 length equals 14 residues. The CDR3 DNA follows: TGTGCCAGCAGCTTAGAAAGGACTAGCGGTTATCAGTTCTTC. Its protein product is CASSLERTSGYQFF.

By proportion, this clone is large. The chain carries TRBV6-5 and TRBJ1-2; the match to TRBD1 covers 9 bases. This CDR3 has 14 residues. Losses at the gene ends were 6 bases for V and 7 bases for J; bases not matched to a gene: 9. Looked up from germline, CDR1 is MNHEY and CDR2 is SVGAGI. As DNA, the CDR3 is TGTGCCAGCAGCCAAAGGGACAGGGCCTCTGGCTACACCTTC. Translation gives CASSQRDRASGYTF.

This chain connects TRBV7-2 to TRBJ2-7; D not resolved. Trimming left V 1 base short and J 0 bases short, with 10 bases between. There are 15 residues in the CDR3. The germline V gene has CDR1 SGHTA and CDR2 FQGNSA. CDR3 protein: CASSLGGTLSYEQYF. In DNA form, the CDR3 reads TGTGCCAGCAGCTTAGGCGGAACACTCTCCTACGAGCAGTACTTC.

The table lists this clone with a few counts. CDR3 in DNA: TGTGCCAGCAGCCAAGATCCCCCAGCGGGAGGGCAGTTCTTC. Amino acids: CASSQDPPAGGQFF. The gene calls are TRBV4-2 and TRBJ2-1, with 9 bases fitting TRBD2. J was trimmed by 12 bases and V by 0 bases; bases with no gene match: 6. The CDR3 is made up of 14 amino acids. Germline V lookup: CDR1 LGHNA, CDR2 YNFKEQ.

This clone has just a few counts. The chain is built from TRBV30 and TRBJ2-4; D call uncertain. Trimming cost V 2 bases and J 5 bases, with 4 bases left between them. This CDR3 region has 11 residues. Germline CDR1 GTSNPN, CDR2 SVGIG (reference sequence). CDR3 region: CAWSNQNIQYF. The CDR3 bases are TGTGCCTGGAGTAATCAAAACATTCAGTACTTC.

This clone has just one count. The V gene is TRBV11-3, the J gene TRBJ2-1; D may correspond to TRBD1 or TRBD2 (6 bases each). V gave up 0 bases and J gave up 10 bases, with 16 bases separating them. CDR1 and CDR2 (germline): SGHNT, YENEEA. The CDR3 loop spans 15 amino acids. CDR3 sequence (DNA): TGTGCCAGCAGCTTAGATAGTTTAGGAGGGGGGGAGCAGTTCTTC. It codes for CASSLDSLGGGEQFF.

The rearrangement joins TRBV29-1 to TRBJ2-7; 8 positions agree with TRBD2. J was trimmed by 2 bases and V by 6 bases; bases with no gene match: 9. This CDR3 comprises 14 residues. Germline V gene data show CDR1 as SQVTM and CDR2 as ANQGSEA. The CDR3 protein is CSVGTGRGTYEQYF. The CDR3 DNA sequence: TGCAGCGTAGGCACCGGGAGGGGGACCTACGAGCAGTACTTC.

This chain links TRBV19 with TRBJ1-1, with D possibly matching TRBD1 (5 bases). V lost 0 bases and J lost 8, with 10 bases in between. The CDR3 has 13 amino acids. CDR1 is LNHDA, CDR2 SQIVND, per germline (reference sequence). The CDR3 here is CASSIDRTIEAFF. The DNA of the CDR3 is TGTGCCAGTAGTATAGACAGGACAATAGAAGCTTTCTTT.

The chain combines TRBV30 with TRBJ1-6; 8 bases fit TRBD1. After removal of 4 bases from V and 10 bases from J, the junction contained 9 bases not matched to a gene. CDR3 length: 14 amino acids. Germline loops: CDR1 GTSNPN, CDR2 SVGIG (reference sequence). The chain's CDR3 is CAWTGQGRRSPLHF. As DNA, the CDR3 is TGTGCCTGGACCGGACAGGGTCGAAGATCACCCCTCCACTTT.

This clone showed up just once. The chain carries TRBV5-1 and TRBJ2-2; D gene unclear. Trimming removed 1 base from V and 4 bases from J, with 11 bases in between. Germline CDR1 SGHRS, CDR2 YFSETQ. This CDR3 contains 15 residues. CDR3 sequence: CASSLRGGGTGELFF. In DNA, the CDR3 is TGCGCCAGCAGCTTGCGCGGTGGTGGCACCGGGGAGCTGTTTTTT.

The J gene is TRBJ2-2, the V gene TRBV7-9; a weak D match, TRBD1 (6 bases). The V end was cut by 5 bases, the J end by 3 bases, with 22 bases between. The germline V gene has CDR1 SEHNR and CDR2 FQNEAQ (reference sequence). CDR3 length: 18 amino acids. CDR3 in DNA: TGTGCCAGCAGCCTAGAGAAGGGGGAAGGAATTCACACCGGGGAGCTGTTTTTT. It specifies CASSLEKGEGIHTGELFF.

The V and J genes are TRBV7-2 and TRBJ1-1, with unresolved D. The V end lost 7 bases, the J end lost 5 bases, and 29 bases lay between the germline ends. The CDR3 contains 18 residues. CDR1 and CDR2 (germline): SGHTA, FQGNSA. CDR3: CASTSETRKAGGRTEAFF. For the CDR3, the DNA is TGTGCCAGCACCTCCGAGACGCGAAAAGCGGGAGGTCGAACTGAAGCTTTCTTT.

The V gene is TRBV6-4, the J gene TRBJ2-1, with TRBD1 as a possible D gene (8 bases). The germline V gene has CDR1 MRHNA and CDR2 SNTAGT. The CDR3 is made up of 15 amino acids. With 6 bases removed from V and 8 bases from J, the gap between germline ends came to 20 bases. In DNA form, the CDR3 reads TGTGCCAGCAGCAACTACCGGACAGGGAGGGATGAGCAGTTCTTC. Residues: CASSNYRTGRDEQFF.

V gene TRBV11-1 combines with J gene TRBJ2-5, with D maybe TRBD2 (6 bases). The V end lost 4 bases, the J end lost 3 bases, and 18 bases lay between the germline ends. Germline V CDR1 and CDR2: SGHAT, FQDESV (reference sequence). The CDR3 runs to 16 residues. Written as DNA, the CDR3 is TGTGCCAGCAGCTCCGGGACTGCTATCTGGGAAGAGACCCAGTACTTC. It encodes CASSSGTAIWEETQYF.

This clone ranks as hyperexpanded (1% or more). The rearrangement joins TRBV5-1 to TRBJ1-5, with D perhaps matching TRBD1 (6 bases). Trimming took off 0 bases at V and 7 bases at J, with 11 bases between the two ends. This CDR3 contains 14 residues. Germline CDR1 is SGHRS and CDR2 is YFSETQ. The CDR3 reads CASSLEGGRQPQHF. CDR3 nucleotide sequence: TGCGCCAGCAGCTTGGAGGGGGGTCGGCAGCCCCAGCATTTT.